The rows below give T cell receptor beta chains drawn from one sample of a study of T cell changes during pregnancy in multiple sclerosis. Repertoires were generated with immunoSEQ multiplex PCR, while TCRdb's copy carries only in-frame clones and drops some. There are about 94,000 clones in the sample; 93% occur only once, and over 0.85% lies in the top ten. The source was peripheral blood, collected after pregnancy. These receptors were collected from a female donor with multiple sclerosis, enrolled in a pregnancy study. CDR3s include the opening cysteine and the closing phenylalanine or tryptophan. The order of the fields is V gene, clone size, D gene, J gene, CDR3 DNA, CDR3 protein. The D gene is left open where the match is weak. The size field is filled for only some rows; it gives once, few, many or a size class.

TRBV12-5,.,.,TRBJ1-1,TGTGCTAGTGGTTTCCCTGGGGAGGGTGAAGCTTTCTTT,CASGFPGEGEAFF
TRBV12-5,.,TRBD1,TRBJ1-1,TGTGCTAGTGGTGCCCTGACAGGGTGGACTGAAGCTTTCTTT,CASGALTGWTEAFF
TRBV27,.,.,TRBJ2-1,TGTGCCAGCAGTTCCCCTGCAGGCACCAATGAGCAGTTCTTC,CASSSPAGTNEQFF
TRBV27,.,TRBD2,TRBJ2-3,TGTGCCAGTACTCCGGGACTAGCGGGAGGAGGTACGCAGTATTTT,CASTPGLAGGGTQYF
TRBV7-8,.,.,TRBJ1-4,TGTGCCAGCAGCGAGCCTAATGAAAAACTGTTTTTT,CASSEPNEKLFF
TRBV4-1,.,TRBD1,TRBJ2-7,TGCGCCAGCAGCCAAATTCCGACAGGGGGGGCCTACGAGCAGTACTTC,CASSQIPTGGAYEQYF
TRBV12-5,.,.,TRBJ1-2,TGTGCTAGTGGCTCCGATCCCTACGGAGATGGCTACACCTTC,CASGSDPYGDGYTF
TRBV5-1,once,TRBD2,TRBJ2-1,TGCGCCAGCAGCTGGTCAGGACTAGCGGGAGGCAATGAGCAGTTCTTC,CASSWSGLAGGNEQFF
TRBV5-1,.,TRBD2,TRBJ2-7,TGCGCCAGCAGCGGGGATGGGGGAGGGCCAGGCGAGCAGTACTTC,CASSGDGGGPGEQYF
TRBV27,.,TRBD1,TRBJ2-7,TGTGCCAGCAGTCCACGGACCCTTACAGGGGCGAAGTTATACGAGCAGTACTTC,CASSPRTLTGAKLYEQYF
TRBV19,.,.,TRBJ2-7,TGTGCCAGTAGTATTTACGGGGGACCCTACGAGCAGTACTTC,CASSIYGGPYEQYF
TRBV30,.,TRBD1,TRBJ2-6,TGTGCCTGGAGGCCCTTCTCGGACAGGGGGTGGTCGGGGGCCAACGTCCTGACTTTC,CAWRPFSDRGWSGANVLTF
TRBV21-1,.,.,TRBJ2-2,TGTGCCAGCAGCTTGAGGGTATGGAACACCGGGGAGCTGTTTTTT,CASSLRVWNTGELFF
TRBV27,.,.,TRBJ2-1,TGTGCCAGCAGTTTGACTGGCACCCTGGGCAATGAGCAGTTCTTC,CASSLTGTLGNEQFF
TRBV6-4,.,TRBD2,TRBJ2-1,TGTGCCAGCGCCAGAGCGGGAGAAGCCAATGAGCAGTTCTTC,CASARAGEANEQFF
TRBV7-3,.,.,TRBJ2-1,TGTGCCAGCAGCTTAAGTGGGAGCCACAATGAGCAGTTCTTC,CASSLSGSHNEQFF
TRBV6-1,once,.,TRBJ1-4,TGTGCCAGCAGTGCGATGACAGGAGCTAATGAAAAACTGTTTTTT,CASSAMTGANEKLFF
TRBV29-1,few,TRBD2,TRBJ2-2,TGCAGCGTGGGGGGGTCCGGGGAGCTGTTTTTT,CSVGGSGELFF
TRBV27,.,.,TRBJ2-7,TGTGCCAGCAGTTTCAGTTCTAGGAGCTCCTACGAGCAGTACTTC,CASSFSSRSSYEQYF
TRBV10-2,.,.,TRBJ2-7,TGCGCCAGCAGTGATCCGGACAGAAAAAACTCCTACGAGCAGTACTTC,CASSDPDRKNSYEQYF
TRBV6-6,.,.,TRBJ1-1,TGTGCCAGCAGTTACCAAGGGGCGAACACTGAAGCTTTCTTT,CASSYQGANTEAFF
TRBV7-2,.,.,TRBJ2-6,TGTGCCAGCAGCCCAGGTGGGGCCGGGGCCAACGTCCTGACTTTC,CASSPGGAGANVLTF
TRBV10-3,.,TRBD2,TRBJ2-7,TGTGCCATCAATGGCGGGAGTGGCGAGCAGTACTTC,CAINGGSGEQYF
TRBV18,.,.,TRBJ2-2,TGTGCCAGCTCACCACGGGTTGGCGGGCCATCCGGGGAGCTGTTTTTT,CASSPRVGGPSGELFF
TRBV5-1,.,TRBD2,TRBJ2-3,TGCGCCAGCAGCACCTTAGCGGGAGGGATCACAGATACGCAGTATTTT,CASSTLAGGITDTQYF
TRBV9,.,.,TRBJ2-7,TGTGCCAGCAGCGTAGAAGCGACTAGTACCTACGAGCAGTACTTC,CASSVEATSTYEQYF
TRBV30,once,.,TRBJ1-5,TGTGCCTGGAGTGTAAGCCCTGCCAGACTGTATAGCAATCAGCCCCAGCATTTT,CAWSVSPARLYSNQPQHF
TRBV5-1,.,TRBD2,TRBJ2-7,TGCGCCAGCAGCTTGGGACTAGCGGGAAACTACGAGCAGTACTTC,CASSLGLAGNYEQYF
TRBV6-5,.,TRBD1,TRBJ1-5,TGTGCCAGCAGGGAGGGGGCGACGGGCAATCAGCCCCAGCATTTT,CASREGATGNQPQHF
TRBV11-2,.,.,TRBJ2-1,TGTGCCAGCAGCCTAGTGCTCTATCTATCCAATGAGCAGTTCTTC,CASSLVLYLSNEQFF
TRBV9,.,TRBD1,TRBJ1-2,TGTGCCAGCAGCGTAGTTGCAGGGGGGAATGGAGGCTACACCTTC,CASSVVAGGNGGYTF
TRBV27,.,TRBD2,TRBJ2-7,TGTGCCAGCAGTCAGCGGGAGGGCTACGAGCAGTACTTC,CASSQREGYEQYF
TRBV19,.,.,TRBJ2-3,TGTGCCACCGGGACATTTGCGCAGTATTTT,CATGTFAQYF
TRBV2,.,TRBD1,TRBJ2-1,TGTGCCAGCGGAAGTGTTTGGACAGGCTCCTACAATGAGCAGTTCTTC,CASGSVWTGSYNEQFF
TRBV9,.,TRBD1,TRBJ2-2,TGTGCCAGCAGCAGACGACAGGGGGCATCGAACACCGGGGAGCTGTTTTTT,CASSRRQGASNTGELFF
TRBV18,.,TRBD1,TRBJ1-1,TGTGCCAGCTCACTCGGACAGGGCACTGAAGCTTTCTTT,CASSLGQGTEAFF
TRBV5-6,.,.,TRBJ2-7,TGTGCCAGCAGCTCCAGTATCTCCTACGAGCAGTACTTC,CASSSSISYEQYF
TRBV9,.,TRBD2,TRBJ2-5,TGTGCCAGCAGCCCGTCAGCGGGAGAAGAGACCCAGTACTTC,CASSPSAGEETQYF
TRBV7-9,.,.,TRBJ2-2,TGTGCCAGCAGCTTACCAGGGACATTCAGGGATAACACCGGGGAGCTGTTTTTT,CASSLPGTFRDNTGELFF
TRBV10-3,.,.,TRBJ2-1,TGTGCCATCAGTGGGGGCACGCGAAGCCTCAATGAGCAGTTCTTC,CAISGGTRSLNEQFF
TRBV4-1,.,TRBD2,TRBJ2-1,TGCGCCAGCAGCCAAGATACCCTAAGCGGGATATACAATGAGCAGTTCTTC,CASSQDTLSGIYNEQFF
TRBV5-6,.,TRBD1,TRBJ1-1,TGTGCCAGCAGCTTGCGACAGGGAAGGGGCACTGAAGCTTTCTTT,CASSLRQGRGTEAFF